Each of the 3 T cell receptor beta chains below was sequenced from the same sample in a study of early T cells in non-severe SARS-CoV-2 infection. TCRdb analysed the 5' RACE reads with MiXCR anew, one entry per CDR3 protein. The sample gives 66,000 or so distinct CDR3 sequences, 10% to 14% of which show up once; about 1.5% is in the top ten. The sample taken for sequencing was whole blood. These receptors were collected from an adult who was a healthcare worker with PCR-confirmed SARS-CoV-2 infection or an uninfected control (not recorded which).

This clonotype was seen repeatedly, ten times or more. This chain joins TRBV18 and TRBJ1-1, with D unresolved. CDR1 KGHSH and CDR2 LQKENI come from the germline V gene. Trimming left V 2 bases short and J 1 base short, with 5 bases between. CDR3 length: 13 amino acids. CDR3 sequence (DNA): TGTGCCAGCTCACCAAACCGGAACACTGAAGCTTTCTTT. Encoded protein: CASSPNRNTEAFF.

Ten or more counts support this clonotype. This chain uses TRBV5-1 with TRBJ2-3; D possibly corresponds to TRBD2 (6 bases). This CDR3 is 14 amino acids long. The V end was cut by 3 bases, the J end by 2 bases, with 10 bases between. Germline-derived CDR1 and CDR2 are SGHRS and YFSETQ. The CDR3 bases are TGCGCCAGCAGCTCTCGACTAGTCACAGATACGCAGTATTTT. Amino acid sequence: CASSSRLVTDTQYF.

This clonotype was counted at least ten times. The chain employs TRBV7-2 and TRBJ1-2, with D possibly TRBD1 on 6 matching bases. Germline lookup yields CDR1 SGHTA and CDR2 FQGNSA. The CDR3 runs 17 residues. V was clipped by 2 bases and J by 4 bases, with 20 bases between them. The CDR3 DNA reads TGTGCCAGCAGCTTACTTCCAGGGGTAAGCCCCTCCTATGGCTACACCTTC. It specifies CASSLLPGVSPSYGYTF. The complete variable domain, with remaining parts taken from reference TRBV7-2 and TRBJ1-2, reads GAGVSQSPSNKVTEKGKDVELRCDPISGHTALYWYRQSLGQGLEFLIYFQGNSAPDKSGLPSDRFSAERTGGSVSTLTIQRTQQEDSAVYLCASSLLPGVSPSYGYTFGSGTRLTVV.